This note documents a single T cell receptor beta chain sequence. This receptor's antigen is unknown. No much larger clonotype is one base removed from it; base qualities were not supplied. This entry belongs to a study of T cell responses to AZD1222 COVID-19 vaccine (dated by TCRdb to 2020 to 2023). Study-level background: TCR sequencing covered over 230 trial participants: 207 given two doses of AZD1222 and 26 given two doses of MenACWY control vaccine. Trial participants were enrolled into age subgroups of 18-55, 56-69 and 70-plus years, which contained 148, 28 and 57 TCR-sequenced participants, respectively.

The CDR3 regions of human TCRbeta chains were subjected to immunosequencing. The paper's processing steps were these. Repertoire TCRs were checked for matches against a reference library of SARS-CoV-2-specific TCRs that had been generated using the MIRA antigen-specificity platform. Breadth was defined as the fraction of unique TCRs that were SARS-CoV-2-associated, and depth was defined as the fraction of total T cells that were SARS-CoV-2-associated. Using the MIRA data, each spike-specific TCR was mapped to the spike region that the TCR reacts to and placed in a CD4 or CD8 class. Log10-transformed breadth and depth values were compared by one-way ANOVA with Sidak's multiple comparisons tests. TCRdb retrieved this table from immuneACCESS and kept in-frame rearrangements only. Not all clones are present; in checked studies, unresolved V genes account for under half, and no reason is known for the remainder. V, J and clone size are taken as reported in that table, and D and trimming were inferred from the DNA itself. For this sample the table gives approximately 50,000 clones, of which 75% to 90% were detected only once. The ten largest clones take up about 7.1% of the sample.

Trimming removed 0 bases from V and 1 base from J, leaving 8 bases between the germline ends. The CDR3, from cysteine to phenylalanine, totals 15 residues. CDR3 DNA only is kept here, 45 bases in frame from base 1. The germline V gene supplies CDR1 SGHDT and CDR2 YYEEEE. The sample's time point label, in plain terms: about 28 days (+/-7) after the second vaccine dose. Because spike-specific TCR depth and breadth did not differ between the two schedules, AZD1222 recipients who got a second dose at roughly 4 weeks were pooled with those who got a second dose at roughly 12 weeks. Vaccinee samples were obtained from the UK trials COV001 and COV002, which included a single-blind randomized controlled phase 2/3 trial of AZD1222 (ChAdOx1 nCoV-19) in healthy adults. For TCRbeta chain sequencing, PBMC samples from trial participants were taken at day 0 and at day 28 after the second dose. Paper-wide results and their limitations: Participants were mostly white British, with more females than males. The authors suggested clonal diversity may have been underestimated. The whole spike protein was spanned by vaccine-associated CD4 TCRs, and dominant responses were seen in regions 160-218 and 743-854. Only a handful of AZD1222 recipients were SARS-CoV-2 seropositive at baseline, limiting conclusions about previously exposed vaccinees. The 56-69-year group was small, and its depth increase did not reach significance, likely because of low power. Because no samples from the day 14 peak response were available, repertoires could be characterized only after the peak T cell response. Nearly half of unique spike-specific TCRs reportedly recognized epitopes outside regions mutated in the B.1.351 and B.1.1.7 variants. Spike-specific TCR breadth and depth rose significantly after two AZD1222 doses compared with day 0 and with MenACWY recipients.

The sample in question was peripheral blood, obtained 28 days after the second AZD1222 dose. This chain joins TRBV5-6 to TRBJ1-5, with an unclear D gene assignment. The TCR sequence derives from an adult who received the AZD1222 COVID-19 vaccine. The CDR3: CASSLGWQSNQPQHF. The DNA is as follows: TGTGCCAGCAGCTTGGGGTGGCAGAGCAATCAGCCCCAGCATTTT. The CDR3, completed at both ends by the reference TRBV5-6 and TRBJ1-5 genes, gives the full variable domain DAGVTQSPTHLIKTRGQQVTLRCSPKSGHDTVSWYQQALGQGPQFIFQYYEEEERQRGNFPDRFSGHQFPNYSSELNVNALLLGDSALYLCASSLGWQSNQPQHFGDGTRLSIL.